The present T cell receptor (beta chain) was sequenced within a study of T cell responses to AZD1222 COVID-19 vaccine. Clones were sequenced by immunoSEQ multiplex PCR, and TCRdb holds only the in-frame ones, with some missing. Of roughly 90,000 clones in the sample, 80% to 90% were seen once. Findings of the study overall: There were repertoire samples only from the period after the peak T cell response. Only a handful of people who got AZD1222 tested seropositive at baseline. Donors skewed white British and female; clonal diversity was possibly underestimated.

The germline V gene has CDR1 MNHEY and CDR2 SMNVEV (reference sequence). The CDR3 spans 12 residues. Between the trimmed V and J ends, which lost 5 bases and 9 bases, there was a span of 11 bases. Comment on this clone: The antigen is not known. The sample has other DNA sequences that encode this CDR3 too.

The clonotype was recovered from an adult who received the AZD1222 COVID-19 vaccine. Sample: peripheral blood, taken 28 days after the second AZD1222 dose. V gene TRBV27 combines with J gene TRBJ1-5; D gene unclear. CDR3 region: CASSPPGGPQHF. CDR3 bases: TGTGCCAGCAGTCCACCGGGTGGGCCCCAGCATTTT.